A selection of T cell receptor beta chains follows, all from one sample in a study of blood T cell repertoires in COVID-19. Repertoires were generated with immunoSEQ multiplex PCR, while TCRdb's copy carries only in-frame clones and drops some. In the table there are around 290,000 clones, about nine tenths of which are singletons. Sequenced material: PBMCs or T cells enriched from blood (not recorded which). These receptors originate from a woman in her thirties or forties who had recovered from COVID-19. CDR3s include the opening cysteine and the closing phenylalanine or tryptophan. Rows give clone size only sometimes, using once, few, many, or a class for an expanded clone.

J gene | V gene | clone size | CDR3 protein
TRBJ1-5 | TRBV21-1 | . | CASSIKRGGEVNQPQHF
TRBJ1-2 | TRBV29-1 | . | CSVARALYGYTF
TRBJ1-1 | TRBV5-6 | . | CASSVTGTGGVSEAFF
TRBJ2-1 | TRBV9 | . | CASSDRTGAGNEQFF
TRBJ2-5 | TRBV30 | . | CAWRGRLAGGRYDETQYF
TRBJ1-6 | TRBV25-1 | . | CASSGDSPSSYNSPLHF
TRBJ2-5 | TRBV3-1/TRBV3-2 | . | CASSQDRRAARETQYF
TRBJ1-1 | TRBV27 | . | CASKDWENTEAFF
TRBJ1-5 | TRBV6-5 | . | CASSYFGNQPQHF
TRBJ1-2 | TRBV7-2 | once | CASSSEIGGFAVYGYTF
TRBJ1-1 | TRBV6-2/TRBV6-3 | . | CASSYSRETEAFF
TRBJ2-7 | TRBV5-6 | . | CASSLTTGTGYSYEQYF
TRBJ2-2 | TRBV7-2 | . | CASSLARTSGRTGELFF
TRBJ2-1 | TRBV30 | . | CAWRVGQGASYNEQFF
TRBJ2-1 | TRBV6-6 | . | CASSPWLRTSGGFYNEQFF
TRBJ1-5 | TRBV28 | . | CASSARQGLNQPQHF
TRBJ2-1 | TRBV7-3 | . | CASSLGTFNHNEQFF
TRBJ1-1 | TRBV19 | . | CASSRDSMNTEAFF
TRBJ2-7 | TRBV6-5 | . | CASSSGQRTYEQYF
TRBJ2-5 | TRBV27 | . | CASSNNGRGGETQYF
TRBJ1-1 | TRBV11-2 | . | CASSFRVTSTEAFF
TRBJ1-3 | TRBV13 | . | CASSPTRTGNTIYF
TRBJ1-1 | TRBV3-1/TRBV3-2 | . | CASSQPPEGKAFF
TRBJ2-3 | TRBV18 | . | CASSPHNRGGTDTQYF
TRBJ1-1 | TRBV3-1/TRBV3-2 | . | CASSQPPETEAFF